The T cell receptor beta chain under discussion was sequenced for a study of regulatory T cells in long-lasting Graves disease. The TCR beta library used iRepertoire HTBI primers with Arm-PCR amplification of CDR3. Each CDR3 protein is one row after TCRdb ran MiXCR on the multiplex PCR reads. The sample yields roughly 560,000 distinct CDR3 sequences, 12% seen once. Concerning this clonotype itself: Its antigen is unknown.

The CDR3 covers 13 residues. Looked up from germline, CDR1 is DFQATT and CDR2 is SNEGSKA (reference sequence). Deletions cut 3 bases from V and 5 bases from J, with 14 bases between. Overall study findings and caveats: Persistent disease preferred TRBV28, TRBJ1-2 and TRBJ2-5; new disease, TRBV20-1 and TRBJ2-1. Sharing of public clonotypes was greater in persistent patients (2,741) than in new patients (about 970).

The time point here: newly diagnosed GD, antithyroid drugs for less than 3 months. With RNA extracted from PBMCs as input, the TCR library was made. A peripheral blood sample, roughly 8.8 milliliters in volume, was drawn into EDTA tubes. These same records also appear under a second study, on T cells in Graves' hyperthyroidism and ophthalmopathy. This second study says: The diagnoses drew upon clinical symptoms, serum thyroxine and TRAb, thyroid ultrasound and orbital computed tomography.

Sequencing was performed on peripheral blood mononuclear cells (PBMCs), taken at new diagnosis, from a patient treated with antithyroid drugs. This receptor was obtained from a woman in her thirties with Graves disease. The V gene is TRBV20-1, the J gene TRBJ2-7, with D possibly TRBD2 on 6 matching bases. The DNA of the CDR3 is TGCAGTGCTAGCTCCAGTCCTAGCGACGAGCAGTACTTC. Its translation: CSASSSPSDEQYF.